Listed below are T cell receptor beta chains from one sample, sequenced in a study of T-cell reconstitution after alpha-beta-depleted transplantation in children. In TCRdb, the PCR reads were re-called with MiXCR into one record per CDR3 protein. Of about 980,000 distinct CDR3 sequences listed, 25% to 30% are singletons. The specimen comprised PBMCs, mostly from graft donor cells, sampled 360 days after TCRalphabeta/CD19-depleted stem cell transplant. The receptors stem from a boy in the first two years of life who had a stem cell transplant for SCID, so the T cells may come from the graft donor. Each CDR3 is given with its conserved first and last residue. A D gene is named only where the DNA matches it firmly. Only some rows state a clone size, as once, few, many or a class for expanded clones.

d_call j_call v_call clone_size cdr3_aa cdr3_nt
- TRBJ2-7 TRBV4-1 few CASSLSQEGGYEQYF TGCGCCAGCAGCCTAAGCCAAGAGGGGGGCTACGAGCAGTACTTC
- TRBJ2-2 TRBV5-1 few CASRGNRALNTGELFF TGCGCCAGCAGAGGGAACAGGGCCCTGAACACCGGGGAGCTGTTTTTT
TRBD1 TRBJ1-2 TRBV7-2 - CASSLGGQGANYGYTF TGTGCCAGCAGCTTAGGAGGACAGGGGGCTAACTATGGCTACACCTTC
TRBD2 TRBJ2-5 TRBV2 once CASTDPGLAGVTETQYF TGTGCCAGCACCGACCCGGGACTAGCGGGGGTCACGGAGACCCAGTACTTC
- TRBJ2-7 TRBV5-1 - CASSLDHEWDSYEQYF TGCGCCAGCAGCTTGGACCACGAATGGGACTCCTACGAGCAGTACTTC
- TRBJ2-1 TRBV20-1 - CSAKGGNEQFF TGCAGTGCTAAGGGGGGCAATGAGCAGTTCTTC
- TRBJ2-7 TRBV4-1 - CASSQVGGGPYEQYF TGCGCCAGCAGCCAAGTTGGGGGGGGGCCCTACGAGCAGTACTTC
- TRBJ2-3 TRBV5-1 - CASSKQGTPSTDTQYF TGCGCCAGCAGCAAACAGGGGACTCCCAGCACAGATACGCAGTATTTT
TRBD1 TRBJ2-7 TRBV20-1 - CSARVGTGFGEQYF TGCAGTGCTAGAGTGGGGACAGGGTTCGGCGAGCAGTACTTC
TRBD1 TRBJ2-4 TRBV7-8 few CASSPARQGKNIQYF TGTGCCAGCAGCCCCGCCCGACAGGGGAAAAACATTCAGTACTTC
- TRBJ1-1 TRBV20-1 - CSASEGAEAFF TGCAGTGCTAGTGAGGGAGCTGAAGCTTTCTTT
TRBD1 TRBJ1-1 TRBV6-2/TRBV6-3 - CASSYQGEGLNTEAFF TGTGCCAGCAGTTACCAGGGGGAAGGGCTGAACACTGAAGCTTTCTTT
- TRBJ2-2 TRBV5-1 - CASSISAAFTGELFF TGCGCCAGCAGTATCTCGGCGGCCTTCACCGGGGAGCTGTTTTTT
- TRBJ2-2 TRBV11-2 - CASRRAYANTGELFF TGTGCCAGCAGGCGGGCTTACGCGAACACCGGGGAGCTGTTTTTT
- TRBJ2-5 TRBV20-1 few CSARVIGGAVETQYF TGCAGTGCTAGAGTGATAGGGGGGGCCGTGGAGACCCAGTACTTC
- TRBJ2-7 TRBV20-1 - CSAVDSKSPTYEQYF TGCAGTGCTGTCGACAGCAAGTCACCTACCTACGAGCAGTACTTC
TRBD1 TRBJ1-6 TRBV20-1 - CSARDTGALYNSPLHF TGCAGTGCTAGAGATACAGGGGCCCTCTATAATTCACCCCTCCACTTT
- TRBJ1-2 TRBV4-3 many CASSQGDSLGRYTF TGCGCCAGCAGCCAAGGCGACAGTCTTGGACGCTACACCTTC
- TRBJ2-5 TRBV2 - CASRVQGRGETQYF TGTGCCAGCAGAGTACAGGGGCGGGGAGAGACCCAGTACTTC
- TRBJ2-7 TRBV20-1 few CSAREGATYEQYF TGCAGTGCTAGAGAGGGGGCGACCTACGAGCAGTACTTC
TRBD2 TRBJ2-1 TRBV7-8 few CASSPLEGSPGLARGSEQFF TGTGCCAGCAGCCCTTTGGAGGGTTCTCCGGGACTAGCTAGAGGTTCTGAGCAGTTCTTC
TRBD2 TRBJ2-1 TRBV11-2 - CASSPNPGLAVSSYNEQFF TGTGCCAGCAGCCCCAACCCCGGACTAGCGGTGAGCTCCTACAATGAGCAGTTCTTC
TRBD1 TRBJ2-1 TRBV20-1 few CSAVRDSLYNEQFF TGCAGTGCTGTACGGGACAGCTTATACAATGAGCAGTTCTTC
- TRBJ2-7 TRBV7-2 - CASSPRIPKYEQYF TGTGCCAGCAGCCCCCGTATTCCTAAGTACGAGCAGTACTTC
- TRBJ1-3 TRBV5-5 - CASSLVRSSGNTIYF TGTGCCAGCAGCTTGGTCCGGAGCTCTGGAAACACCATATATTTT
- TRBJ2-2 TRBV27 - CATGSPNTGELFF TGTGCCACCGGCAGCCCGAACACCGGGGAGCTGTTTTTT
- TRBJ1-5 TRBV2 few CASSPLQRNQPQHF TGTGCCAGCAGTCCCCTACAGCGCAATCAGCCCCAGCATTTT
- TRBJ2-1 TRBV27 - CASSFITGERPSYNEQFF TGTGCCAGCAGTTTCATTACAGGAGAACGCCCCTCCTACAATGAGCAGTTCTTC
- TRBJ2-1 TRBV5-1 few CASSLVGPEQFF TGTGCCAGCAGCTTAGTCGGGCCTGAGCAGTTCTTC
- TRBJ2-2 TRBV20-1 - CSDPEGRSGELFF TGCAGTGATCCCGAGGGCCGTTCCGGGGAGCTGTTTTTT
TRBD2 TRBJ2-3 TRBV5-1 - CASSSGLAGTSTDTQYF TGCGCCAGCAGCTCCGGACTAGCGGGGACTAGCACAGATACGCAGTATTTT
- TRBJ2-2 TRBV5-1 - CASSLSEGSMTGELFF TGCGCCAGCAGCTTGAGTGAAGGATCCATGACCGGGGAGCTGTTTTTT
TRBD1 TRBJ1-4 TRBV14 few CASSHWTGVGELFF TGTGCCAGCAGCCATTGGACAGGCGTGGGGGAACTGTTTTTT
- TRBJ2-7 TRBV7-6 few CASSLEVPAGRSYEQYF TGTGCCAGCAGCTTAGAGGTTCCGGCAGGTCGTTCCTACGAGCAGTACTTC
- TRBJ1-5 TRBV9 - CASSVDYGSNQPQHF TGTGCCAGCAGCGTAGATTACGGGAGCAATCAGCCCCAGCATTTT
TRBD2 TRBJ2-5 TRBV7-8 - CASSRSSGGVRETQYF TGTGCCAGCAGTCGATCTAGCGGGGGGGTTCGGGAGACCCAGTACTTC
TRBD1 TRBJ2-1 TRBV9 few CASSVVGKGLGQGPFGEQFF TGTGCCAGCAGCGTAGTCGGGAAGGGGTTGGGACAGGGGCCGTTCGGTGAGCAGTTCTTC
- TRBJ2-5 TRBV7-9 few CASSLMGRKTQYF TGTGCCAGCAGCTTAATGGGTAGAAAGACCCAGTACTTC
- TRBJ2-1 TRBV29-1 once CSVAEGGNEQFF TGCAGCGTCGCCGAGGGGGGTAATGAGCAGTTCTTC